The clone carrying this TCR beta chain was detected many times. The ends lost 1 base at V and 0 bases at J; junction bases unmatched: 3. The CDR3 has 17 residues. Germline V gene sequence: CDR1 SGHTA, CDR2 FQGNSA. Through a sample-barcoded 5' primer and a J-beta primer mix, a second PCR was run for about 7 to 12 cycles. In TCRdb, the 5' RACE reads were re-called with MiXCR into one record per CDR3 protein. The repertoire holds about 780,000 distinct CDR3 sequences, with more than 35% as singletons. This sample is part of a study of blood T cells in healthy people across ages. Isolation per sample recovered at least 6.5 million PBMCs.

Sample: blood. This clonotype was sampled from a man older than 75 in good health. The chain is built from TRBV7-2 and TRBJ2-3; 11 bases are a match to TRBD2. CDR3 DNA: TGTGCCAGCAGCTTAGACGGGACTAGCGGCAGCACAGATACGCAGTATTTT. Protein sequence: CASSLDGTSGSTDTQYF.